What follows are 20 T cell receptor beta chains derived from one specimen sequenced in a study of T cell repertoires in cytomegalovirus infection. A single record per CDR3 protein comes from TCRdb applying MiXCR to the reads. Here the sample spans about 360,000 distinct CDR3 sequences, 15% to 20% being singletons. The sample comprised PBMCs. Receptors originate from a human donor in good health (CMV status not recorded). Some clones in this sample may be carry-over from other donors' samples.

This clonotype was counted between two and nine times. It is likely a read error, because the conserved phenylalanine at the end of the CDR3 is missing. It is unclear where the CDR3 begins or ends on the DNA, so no DNA is shown, and the CDR3 is as TCRdb lists it. The rearrangement links TRBV5-5 to TRBJ2-3. 10 amino acids form the CDR3, both terminal residues included. Germline CDR1 SGHKS, CDR2 YYEKEE (reference sequence). CDR3 sequence reads: CASSLGAADL.

The chain combines TRBV20-1 with TRBJ2-3, with 8 bases identical to TRBD2. V lost 3 bases to trimming and J lost 1 base; unmatched junction nucleotides: 3. This CDR3 spans 14 amino acids. Germline V gives CDR1 DFQATT, CDR2 SNEGSKA (reference sequence). CDR3 protein: CSASLSGGTDTQYF. CDR3 sequence (DNA): TGCAGTGCTAGTCTTAGCGGGGGCACAGATACGCAGTATTTT.

This clonotype was seen a single time. The V call is TRBV6-2 or TRBV6-3, the J call TRBJ2-1; D might be TRBD1 (6 bases). V lost 4 bases and J lost 0, with 13 bases in between. The CDR3 is 16 amino acids. The germline V gene encodes CDR1 MNHEY and CDR2 SVGEGT. Here the CDR3 DNA reads TGTGCCAGCAGTTCCGCACAGGGTAGCTCCTACAATGAGCAGTTCTTC. Its translation is CASSSAQGSSYNEQFF.

This clonotype was counted a few times. This chain uses TRBV6-2 or TRBV6-3 with TRBJ1-1, with 7 bases lining up with TRBD1. CDR3 length equals 19 residues. V lost 2 bases, J lost 7 bases, and 22 bases stayed unmatched. CDR1 MNHEY and CDR2 SVGEGT come from the germline V gene. CDR3 protein: CASSYPNLTGDRVGGEAFF. CDR3 sequence (DNA): TGTGCCAGCAGTTACCCAAACCTAACAGGGGACCGCGTTGGTGGTGAAGCTTTCTTT.

The chain uses TRBV12-3 or TRBV12-4 and TRBJ2-2; 7 bases align to TRBD1. The length of the CDR3 is 15 residues. V lost 5 bases, J lost 1 base, and 4 bases stayed unmatched. CDR3 bases: TGTGCCAGCAGTAGGGACAGTAGGAACACCGGGGAGCTGTTTTTT. Translating it yields CASSRDSRNTGELFF.

This clonotype occurred many times. V usage is TRBV6-1 and J usage is TRBJ2-3; D call uncertain. The length of the CDR3 is 14 residues. V lost 5 bases and J lost 1, with 10 bases in between. CDR1 and CDR2 from the germline V gene are MNHNS and SASEGT. The CDR3 loop is CASSFSPRTDTQYF. The DNA of the CDR3 is TGTGCCAGCAGTTTTTCTCCTCGCACAGATACGCAGTATTTT.

This clonotype was detected many times. The chain has TRBV7-9 and TRBJ2-4; 8 bases fit TRBD2. J gave up 5 bases and V 5 bases, and 8 bases lay outside the gene matches. Germline values: CDR1 SEHNR, CDR2 FQNEAQ (reference sequence). This CDR3 is 15 amino acids long. The CDR3 spells CASSAAGTRQNIQYF. In DNA form, the CDR3 reads TGTGCCAGCAGCGCAGCCGGGACTAGACAAAACATTCAGTACTTC. Full variable domain (outside the CDR3, taken from reference TRBV7-9 and TRBJ2-4): DTGVSQNPRHKITKRGQNVTFRCDPISEHNRLYWYRQTLGQGPEFLTYFQNEAQLEKSRLLSDRFSAERPKGSFSTLEIQRTEQGDSAMYLCASSAAGTRQNIQYFGAGTRLSVL.

The rearrangement joins TRBV5-6 to TRBJ1-1, with D possibly being TRBD1 (6 bases). The CDR3 is 15 amino acids. V was cut by 1 base and J by 1 base, with 11 bases left in between. Germline V gene lookup returns CDR1 SGHDT and CDR2 YYEEEE. The CDR3 region is CASSLYGQRNTEAFF. For the CDR3, the DNA is TGTGCCAGCAGCTTGTATGGACAGAGGAACACTGAAGCTTTCTTT.

This clonotype has a count of ten or more. V usage is TRBV7-2 and J usage is TRBJ1-3, with TRBD1 identical over 7 bases. J gave up 2 bases and V 7 bases, and 8 bases lay outside the gene matches. Germline-derived CDR1 and CDR2 are SGHTA and FQGNSA. CDR3 length equals 15 residues. The CDR3 coding sequence is TGTGCCAGCACCAAAATAAGGGGGCCTGGAAACACCATATATTTT. It encodes CASTKIRGPGNTIYF.

This clonotype was recorded at least ten times. V and J are TRBV28 and TRBJ1-1; the match to TRBD1 covers 8 bases. Germline V gene lookup returns CDR1 MDHEN and CDR2 SYDVKM. Losses at the gene ends were 2 bases for V and 7 bases for J; bases not matched to a gene: 6. The CDR3 covers 14 residues. CDR3 loop: CASSLPPGQVEAFF. CDR3 sequence (DNA): TGTGCCAGCAGTTTACCCCCGGGACAGGTTGAAGCTTTCTTT.

J is TRBJ2-3 and V is TRBV4-2, with unresolved D. CDR3 size: 15 residues. Germline V gene data show CDR1 as LGHNA and CDR2 as YNFKEQ. Trimming removed 1 base from V and 0 bases from J, with 8 bases in between. The CDR3 is CASSQAGSSTDTQYF. As DNA, the CDR3 is TGTGCCAGCAGCCAAGCCGGAAGTAGCACAGATACGCAGTATTTT.

The genes are TRBV12-5 and TRBJ2-5; D is uncertain. The CDR3 runs to 11 residues. The V and J ends lost 2 bases and 9 bases respectively, with 7 bases between them. Per germline, CDR1 LGHNT and CDR2 FRNRAP. The CDR3: CASGLLAAQYF. As DNA, the CDR3 is TGTGCTAGTGGTTTGTTGGCGGCCCAGTACTTC.

This clonotype has more than one count but fewer than ten. The chain has TRBV20-1 and TRBJ2-7; 7 nucleotides agree with TRBD2. CDR3 length: 16 amino acids. Germline trimming cut 1 base from V and 4 bases from J; bases unmatched to any gene: 13. Germline CDR1 is DFQATT and CDR2 is SNEGSKA (reference sequence). DNA of the CDR3: TGCAGTGCTAGAGTTACCCCGGGACTACTCCATTACGAGCAGTACTTC. This encodes CSARVTPGLLHYEQYF.

This clonotype was detected only a few times. This sequence joins TRBV20-1 and TRBJ2-4; no firm D call. Trimming pared 1 base from V and 2 bases from J, leaving 6 bases between. This CDR3 region has 13 residues. Germline lookup yields CDR1 DFQATT and CDR2 SNEGSKA (reference sequence). The CDR3 protein is CSARGATKNIQYF. The CDR3 DNA follows: TGCAGTGCTAGAGGGGCCACCAAAAACATTCAGTACTTC.

A word on this clonotype: It may be a read error: a sequence one base away is much more abundant. The chain carries TRBV7-4 and TRBJ2-2; D not certain. The CDR3 contains 14 residues. The germline gives CDR1 SGHVT, CDR2 SQSDAQ. The V end lost 2 bases, the J end lost 4 bases, and 8 bases lay between the germline ends. The CDR3 DNA follows: TGTGCCAGCAGCTTAAGTGATAGCACCGGGGAGCTGTTTTTT. Translated, it gives CASSLSDSTGELFF.

This clonotype was counted a few times. V usage is TRBV18 and J usage is TRBJ1-1; 7 nucleotides line up with TRBD1. CDR3 length equals 17 residues. V dropped 0 bases and J dropped 1; count of bases not matched to a gene: 8. Germline-derived CDR1 and CDR2 are KGHSH and LQKENI. In nucleotides, the CDR3 is TGTGCCAGCTCACCACCCGGGCAGGGGGGGAAGAACACTGAAGCTTTCTTT. Protein: CASSPPGQGGKNTEAFF. The whole variable domain, remainder taken from reference TRBV18 and TRBJ1-1, is NAGVMQNPRHLVRRRGQEARLRCSPMKGHSHVYWYRQLPEEGLKFMVYLQKENIIDESGMPKERFSAEFPKEGPSILRIQQVVRGDSAAYFCASSPPGQGGKNTEAFFGQGTRLTVV.

This clonotype occurred many times. The chain combines TRBV7-2 with TRBJ2-7, with D possibly being TRBD1 (6 bases). V lost 2 bases to trimming and J lost 4 bases, with 12 bases between them. Germline assignment: CDR1 SGHTA and CDR2 FQGNSA. The CDR3 is made up of 14 amino acids. CDR3 protein: CASSLRAGEYEQYF. As DNA, the CDR3 is TGTGCCAGCAGCTTACGGGCAGGGGAGTACGAGCAGTACTTC. The variable domain in full, with the rest retrieved from reference TRBV7-2 and TRBJ2-7, is GAGVSQSPSNKVTEKGKDVELRCDPISGHTALYWYRQSLGQGLEFLIYFQGNSAPDKSGLPSDRFSAERTGGSVSTLTIQRTQQEDSAVYLCASSLRAGEYEQYFGPGTRLTVT.

This clonotype was counted a few times. V usage is TRBV19 and J usage is TRBJ2-7, with D maybe TRBD2 (6 bases). Trimming took off 5 bases at V and 0 bases at J, with 14 bases between the two ends. Germline V gene data show CDR1 as LNHDA and CDR2 as SQIVND (reference sequence). CDR3 length equals 15 residues. The CDR3 sequence is CASSLGGQSSYEQYF. CDR3 sequence (DNA): TGTGCCAGTAGTTTGGGAGGCCAGAGCTCCTACGAGCAGTACTTC.

V is TRBV6-5 and J is TRBJ1-1; D is undetermined. Germline CDR1 reads MNHEY; CDR2 reads SVGAGI. With 10 bases removed from V and 5 bases from J, the gap between germline ends came to 11 bases. CDR3 size: 11 residues. CDR3 nucleotides: TGTGCCACGACCCGGGGAACTGAAGCTTTCTTT. Its protein is CATTRGTEAFF.

This clonotype showed up many times. The chain links TRBV7-2 to TRBJ2-3, with TRBD2 identical over 7 bases. CDR1 SGHTA and CDR2 FQGNSA come from the germline V gene. V was clipped by 5 bases and J by 6 bases; unmatched bases: 8. The CDR3 has 14 amino acids. CDR3 amino acids: CASSLNKLADTQYF. The CDR3 bases are TGTGCCAGCAGCCTGAATAAACTAGCGGATACGCAGTATTTT.